This T cell receptor beta chain was obtained from a study of T cells in Graves' hyperthyroidism and ophthalmopathy. Study in general: Before treatment of any kind, peripheral blood was taken at initial diagnosis.

Findings of the study overall: The model forecast ophthalmopathy, anticipating it by a median roughly 6 months before onset.

There are a few counts of this clonotype. Its antigen is undetermined. The study included ophthalmopathy patients with Clinical Activity Score at least 3, NOSPECS grade at least 4 and duration under 3 months. TCR beta CDR3 region amplification was performed from RNA transcripts. Carried out on the TCR CDR3, a first-round RT-PCR used the HTBI primer set. TCRdb redid the calling of the multiplex PCR reads with MiXCR, one entry per CDR3 protein. The sample carries hundreds of thousands of distinct CDR3 sequences, approximately 20% recorded once. The TCR was taken from a man aged 30 to 45 with Graves' ophthalmopathy. Sequenced sample: blood.

The CDR3 region is CASSRVLDTEAFF. The CDR3 bases are TGTGCCAGCAGCAGGGTGTTGGACACTGAAGCTTTCTTT. V and J are TRBV13 and TRBJ1-1; D not certain. Germline V lookup: CDR1 PRHDT, CDR2 FYEKMQ (reference sequence). Trimming shortened V by 5 bases and J by 3 bases, and 10 bases separated the two germline ends. CDR3 size: 13 residues.